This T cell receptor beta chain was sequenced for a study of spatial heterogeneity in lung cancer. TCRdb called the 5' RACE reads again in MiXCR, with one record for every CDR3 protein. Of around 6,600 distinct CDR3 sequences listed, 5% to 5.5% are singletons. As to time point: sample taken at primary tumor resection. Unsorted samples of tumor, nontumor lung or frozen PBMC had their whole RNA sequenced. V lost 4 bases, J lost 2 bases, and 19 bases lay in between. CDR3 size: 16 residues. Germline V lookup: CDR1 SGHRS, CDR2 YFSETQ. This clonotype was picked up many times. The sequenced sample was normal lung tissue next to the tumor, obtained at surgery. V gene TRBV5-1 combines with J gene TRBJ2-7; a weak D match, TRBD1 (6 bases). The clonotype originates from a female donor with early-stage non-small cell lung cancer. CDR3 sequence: CASSPGAAGAAYEQYF. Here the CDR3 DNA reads TGCGCCAGCAGCCCAGGGGCGGCAGGGGCGGCCTACGAGCAGTACTTC.